The present T cell receptor (beta chain) was sequenced within a study of blood T cell repertoires in COVID-19. Sequenced by immunoSEQ multiplex PCR; TCRdb stores in-frame clones only, minus some. The sample shows 450,000 or so clones, 70% to 90% of them seen only once. From germline, CDR1 is MNHEY and CDR2 SMNVEV (reference sequence). The CDR3 runs to 14 residues. With V trimmed by 3 bases and J by 3 bases, 2 bases remained unmatched. The gene calls are TRBV27 and TRBJ2-7; 10 bases align to TRBD1. This sequence was found in a man between 18 and 35 years old with COVID-19, enrolled during active disease. The sequenced sample consisted of peripheral blood. Here the CDR3 reads CASSLGDRGYEQYF. The CDR3 DNA sequence: TGTGCCAGCAGTTTGGGGGACAGGGGCTACGAGCAGTACTTC.